The 18 T cell receptor beta chains presented below share a single source sample, sequenced in a study of T and B cells in COVID-19 patients. From blood, roughly 220-550 ng of genomic DNA served as TRB template. Multiplex PCR with BIOMED2 TRB-A/B primer pools amplified TRB rearrangements. From the multiplex PCR reads, TCRdb called clonotypes with MiXCR, one entry per CDR3 protein. The data show around 8,400 distinct CDR3 sequences, over 25% seen once. The sequenced sample was blood. All receptors come from a human donor who had recovered from COVID-19.

This clonotype is labeled medium-sized. The V gene is TRBV27, the J gene TRBJ2-3, with 8 bases identical to TRBD1. This CDR3 is 17 amino acids long. CDR1 is MNHEY, CDR2 SMNVEV, per germline (reference sequence). Trimming took 2 bases from V and 2 from J; bases not matched to a gene: 9. The CDR3 bases are TGTGCCAGCAGTTTAAGGTCAGGGGGCGATTCCACAGATACGCAGTATTTT. Amino acid sequence: CASSLRSGGDSTDTQYF.

The chain combines TRBV20-1 with TRBJ2-4, with 11 bases that match TRBD2. The germline CDR1 and CDR2 sequences are DFQATT and SNEGSKA (reference sequence). Trimming cost V 6 bases and J 0 bases; bases outside gene matches: 16. The CDR3 is 19 amino acids. This CDR3 is CSALEGLAGGWGAKNIQYF. The DNA of the CDR3 is TGCAGTGCCCTCGAAGGGCTAGCGGGGGGTTGGGGAGCCAAAAACATTCAGTACTTC.

This clonotype was recorded a few times. The chain employs TRBV7-9 and TRBJ1-4; 7 bases map to TRBD1. The V segment lost 6 bases and the J segment 4 bases; nucleotides outside the gene matches: 8. Germline V gene data show CDR1 as SEHNR and CDR2 as FQNEAQ (reference sequence). The CDR3 consists of 15 residues. The CDR3 here is CASSPPGGDNEKLFF. The CDR3 DNA is TGTGCCAGCAGTCCCCCAGGGGGAGATAATGAAAAACTGTTTTTT. Supplemented by reference TRBV7-9 and TRBJ1-4, the full variable domain reads DTGVSQNPRHKITKRGQNVTFRCDPISEHNRLYWYRQTLGQGPEFLTYFQNEAQLEKSRLLSDRFSAERPKGSFSTLEIQRTEQGDSAMYLCASSPPGGDNEKLFFGSGTQLSVL.

This clonotype was found a few times. The J gene is TRBJ1-3, the V gene TRBV27; 7 nucleotides align to TRBD1. V lost 2 bases, J lost 2 bases, and 12 bases stayed unmatched. The CDR3 length is 18 residues. Per germline, CDR1 MNHEY and CDR2 SMNVEV (reference sequence). This chain's CDR3 is CASSLNSAGGNPGNTIYF. The CDR3 nucleotides read TGTGCCAGCAGTTTAAATTCGGCAGGGGGAAATCCTGGAAACACCATATATTTT.

A few counts support this clonotype. V gene TRBV7-2 combines with J gene TRBJ2-3; no reliable D call. Germline V gene sequence: CDR1 SGHTA, CDR2 FQGNSA. Trimming left V 5 bases short and J 4 bases short, with 10 bases between. The CDR3 sequence is 13 residues long. The CDR3 sequence: CASSTHPPDTQYF. The CDR3 bases are TGTGCCAGCAGCACCCACCCCCCAGATACGCAGTATTTT.

This clonotype was seen only a few times. This chain joins TRBV10-3 and TRBJ1-2, with 9 bases fitting TRBD1. The V and J ends lost 5 bases and 2 bases, in that order; junction bases with no gene match: 6. This CDR3 has 15 amino acids. Germline V gene lookup returns CDR1 ENHRY and CDR2 SYGVKD. CDR3 DNA: TGTGCCATCAGTAGCTCCGGGACAGGGAACTATGGCTACACCTTC. Encoded protein: CAISSSGTGNYGYTF.

V gene TRBV20-1 combines with J gene TRBJ2-7, with D tentatively TRBD2 (5 bases). The CDR3 length is 14 residues. V was trimmed by 1 base and J by 1 base, leaving 11 bases between them. Per the germline V gene, CDR1 is DFQATT and CDR2 is SNEGSKA (reference sequence). The CDR3 bases are TGCAGTGCTAGAGCCGGGAAATTTTCCTACGAGCAGTACTTC. Its translation is CSARAGKFSYEQYF.

V usage is TRBV20-1 and J usage is TRBJ2-5; TRBD2 matches at 9 bases. Looked up from germline, CDR1 is DFQATT and CDR2 is SNEGSKA (reference sequence). This CDR3 is 21 amino acids long. The V and J ends lost 0 bases and 1 base, in that order; junction bases with no gene match: 21. The CDR3: CSARDSRDPTSGFALQETQYF. The CDR3 DNA reads TGCAGTGCTAGAGATTCTAGGGACCCGACTAGCGGTTTCGCCCTCCAAGAGACCCAGTACTTC.

CDR3 nucleotide sequence: TGTGCCACCAGCAGAGTCGGCGGGGGCGATACCGGGGAGCTGTTTTTT. Translation: CATSRVGGGDTGELFF. V is TRBV15 and J is TRBJ2-2; D is possibly TRBD2 (7 bases). CDR1 LNHNV and CDR2 YYDKDF come from the germline V gene (reference sequence). This CDR3 has 16 residues. The V end lost 1 base, the J end lost 5 bases, and 14 bases lay between the germline ends.

The J gene is TRBJ2-2, the V gene TRBV4-1; 7 nucleotides align to TRBD2. This CDR3 has 18 amino acids. Trimming at V came to 0 bases and at J to 5 bases, leaving 12 bases not matched to a gene. CDR1 is MGHRA, CDR2 YSYEKL, per germline. In DNA form, the CDR3 reads TGCGCCAGCAGCCAAGATCTCGGAGGCGGGGGAGGGACCGGGGAGCTGTTTTTT. Amino acids: CASSQDLGGGGGTGELFF.

The chain links TRBV7-9 to TRBJ1-3; D is unresolved. V was clipped by 7 bases and J by 0 bases, with 10 bases between them. Germline V gives CDR1 SEHNR, CDR2 FQNEAQ (reference sequence). This CDR3 has 14 residues. The CDR3 loop reads CASTLEYSGNTIYF. The DNA of the CDR3 is TGTGCCAGCACCCTGGAGTACTCTGGAAACACCATATATTTT.

This clonotype is medium-sized by share. The J gene is TRBJ2-7, the V gene TRBV18, with 7 bases fitting TRBD1. After removal of 5 bases from V and 5 bases from J, the junction contained 6 bases not matched to a gene. The CDR3 length is 13 residues. CDR1 KGHSH and CDR2 LQKENI come from the germline V gene. In DNA, the CDR3 is TGTGCCAGCTCAAGCAACAGGGGCCACGAGCAGTACTTC. This sequence encodes CASSSNRGHEQYF.

The chain couples TRBV6-5 to TRBJ1-2; no definite D call. V gave up 6 bases and J gave up 7 bases, with 12 bases separating them. The germline gives CDR1 MNHEY, CDR2 SVGAGI. The CDR3 contains 12 residues. The CDR3 DNA follows: TGTGCCAGCAGGCCCAGAAACCTTGGCTACACCTTC. Translated: CASRPRNLGYTF.

The rearrangement links TRBV25-1 to TRBJ2-6; 9 positions agree with TRBD1. V dropped 5 bases and J dropped 0; count of bases not matched to a gene: 5. CDR1 is MGHDK and CDR2 is SYGVNS in the germline V gene. The CDR3 consists of 17 residues. This chain's CDR3 is CASSRGQGGSGANVLTF. CDR3 DNA sequence: TGTGCCAGCAGTAGGGGACAGGGTGGCTCTGGGGCCAACGTCCTGACTTTC.

This sequence joins TRBV7-9 and TRBJ2-5; 9 bases fit TRBD1. Per the germline V gene, CDR1 is SEHNR and CDR2 is FQNEAQ (reference sequence). The CDR3 consists of 15 residues. Trimming cost V 3 bases and J 1 base; bases outside gene matches: 3. The CDR3 region is CASSFYRGLQETQYF. CDR3 DNA sequence: TGTGCCAGCAGCTTTTACAGGGGGCTCCAAGAGACCCAGTACTTC.

By proportion, this clonotype is medium-sized. This sequence joins TRBV29-1 and TRBJ1-4; TRBD1 matches at 8 bases. CDR3 length: 13 amino acids. The germline CDR1 and CDR2 sequences are SQVTM and ANQGSEA. J was trimmed by 8 bases and V by 6 bases; bases with no gene match: 8. The CDR3 loop is CSVPGTGGEKLFF. The CDR3 bases are TGCAGCGTCCCCGGGACAGGTGGAGAAAAACTGTTTTTT.

CDR3: CASSKTSGGASEQFF. Written as DNA, the CDR3 is TGTGCCAGCAGTAAGACTAGCGGGGGGGCATCCGAGCAGTTCTTC. This sequence joins TRBV6-2 or TRBV6-3 and TRBJ2-1; 14 positions match TRBD2. With 5 bases clipped from V and 10 bases from J, the junction kept 7 bases outside the gene matches. Germline V gives CDR1 MNHEY, CDR2 SVGEGT. The CDR3 runs 15 residues.

This clonotype was seen more than once but under ten times. For the CDR3, the DNA is TGTGCCAGCAGCTTGTGGGGACAGGGTGGTCAGCCCCAGCATTTT. This gives the protein CASSLWGQGGQPQHF. The V gene is TRBV5-4, the J gene TRBJ1-5; TRBD1 agrees at 9 bases. The V gene's germline CDR1 is SGHNT and CDR2 YYREEE (reference sequence). The V segment lost 1 base and the J segment 6 bases; nucleotides outside the gene matches: 5. The CDR3 totals 15 residues.